The 29 T cell receptor beta chains listed next were all sequenced from one sample in a study of T cells in Graves' hyperthyroidism and ophthalmopathy. The CDR3 regions of TCR beta were amplified from RNA transcripts. First-round RT-PCR with HTBI primers amplified the TCR CDR3 region. One entry per CDR3 protein, called by TCRdb with MiXCR from the multiplex PCR reads. The sample contains 500,000 to 550,000 distinct CDR3 sequences, 20% of which appear only once. Sequencing was carried out using blood. The origin of the receptors is a man aged 35 to 55 with Graves' ophthalmopathy.

This clonotype was recorded a few times. The J gene is TRBJ2-7, the V gene TRBV14, with D possibly matching TRBD1 (5 bases). Trimming left V 1 base short and J 4 bases short, with 8 bases between. Per the germline V gene, CDR1 is SGHDN and CDR2 is FVKESK. This CDR3 has 13 amino acids. The CDR3 DNA sequence: TGTGCCAGCAGCCAAGTTGGGGCATACGAGCAGTACTTC. It specifies CASSQVGAYEQYF.

This clonotype has more than one count but fewer than ten. The J gene is TRBJ1-2, the V gene TRBV29-1, with unresolved D. The CDR3 extends over 15 amino acids. V lost 7 bases, J lost 0 bases, and 18 bases lay in between. The germline CDR1 and CDR2 sequences are SQVTM and ANQGSEA. CDR3 bases: TGCAGCGCCGACCCCTACGGCACAGCTAACTATGGCTACACCTTC. It yields the protein CSADPYGTANYGYTF.

The V gene is TRBV6-1, the J gene TRBJ1-2, with TRBD1 matching 9 bases. The CDR3 totals 17 residues. V was clipped by 2 bases and J by 5 bases; unmatched bases: 12. CDR1 and CDR2 from the germline V gene are MNHNS and SASEGT. The CDR3 nucleotides are TGTGCCAGCAGTGAATACGGGACAGGGACCCTTGTTTATGGCTACACCTTC. This sequence encodes CASSEYGTGTLVYGYTF.

This clonotype was counted only a few times. The chain employs TRBV20-1 and TRBJ2-7; a possible D gene is TRBD2 (7 bases). CDR1 DFQATT and CDR2 SNEGSKA come from the germline V gene (reference sequence). This CDR3 comprises 15 residues. The V gene lost 8 bases and the J gene lost 5 bases, with 25 bases spanning the gap. CDR3 coding DNA: TGCAGTCAGGCCCTTAGCCCCGGGGGGCCCCACGAGCAGTACTTC. Translation gives CSQALSPGGPHEQYF.

The CDR3 spells CASSPRVGGSSYNEQFF. The DNA of the CDR3 is TGTGCCAGCTCACCAAGAGTTGGAGGAAGCTCCTACAATGAGCAGTTCTTC. V and J are TRBV18 and TRBJ2-1; tentatively, D is TRBD2 (5 bases). The germline gives CDR1 KGHSH, CDR2 LQKENI. V gave up 2 bases and J gave up 0 bases, with 14 bases separating them. This CDR3 comprises 17 residues.

This clonotype showed up many times. The rearrangement links TRBV28 to TRBJ2-7; 13 positions agree with TRBD2. The CDR3 is made up of 15 amino acids. The germline V gene encodes CDR1 MDHEN and CDR2 SYDVKM. Unmatched junction bases numbered 2, after V lost 3 bases and J lost 3 bases. The CDR3 DNA sequence: TGTGCCAGCAGTTTTTGGACTAGCGGGAGCTACGAGCAGTACTTC. Amino acid sequence: CASSFWTSGSYEQYF. The full variable domain, completed using reference TRBV28 and TRBJ2-7, is DVKVTQSSRYLVKRTGEKVFLECVQDMDHENMFWYRQDPGLGLRLIYFSYDVKMKEKGDIPEGYSVSREKKERFSLILESASTNQTSMYLCASSFWTSGSYEQYFGPGTRLTVT.

This clonotype showed up many times. This sequence joins TRBV28 and TRBJ2-3; TRBD2 is a possible D gene (6 bases). The CDR3 is 16 amino acids. The germline gives CDR1 MDHEN, CDR2 SYDVKM. Between the trimmed V and J ends, which lost 7 bases and 2 bases, there was a span of 19 bases. The CDR3 region is CASIPGGGDTTDTQYF. CDR3 sequence (DNA): TGTGCCAGCATCCCCGGGGGAGGAGATACCACAGATACGCAGTATTTT. The full variable domain, with the rest looked up from reference TRBV28 and TRBJ2-3, is DVKVTQSSRYLVKRTGEKVFLECVQDMDHENMFWYRQDPGLGLRLIYFSYDVKMKEKGDIPEGYSVSREKKERFSLILESASTNQTSMYLCASIPGGGDTTDTQYFGPGTRLTVL.

In its sample, this clonotype was seen many times. The chain links TRBV7-2 to TRBJ2-3, with no clear D. The germline V and J ends were trimmed by 0 bases and 7 bases, with 8 bases remaining between them. The germline CDR1 and CDR2 sequences are SGHTA and FQGNSA. The CDR3 extends over 13 amino acids. CDR3 sequence reads: CASSLATVNTQYF. CDR3 in DNA: TGTGCCAGCAGCTTAGCGACTGTCAATACGCAGTATTTT. Full variable domain (rest looked up from reference TRBV7-2 and TRBJ2-3): GAGVSQSPSNKVTEKGKDVELRCDPISGHTALYWYRQSLGQGLEFLIYFQGNSAPDKSGLPSDRFSAERTGGSVSTLTIQRTQQEDSAVYLCASSLATVNTQYFGPGTRLTVL.

The CDR3 DNA reads as TGTGCCAGCAGCTTTGAACGGGACAGGGTCTACAATGAGCAGTTCTTC. This codes for CASSFERDRVYNEQFF. The rearrangement links TRBV5-6 to TRBJ2-1; 9 positions agree with TRBD1. Germline CDR1 and CDR2: SGHDT and YYEEEE. This CDR3 spans 16 amino acids. Trimming cost V 2 bases and J 3 bases; bases outside gene matches: 6. The full variable domain, completed using reference TRBV5-6 and TRBJ2-1, is DAGVTQSPTHLIKTRGQQVTLRCSPKSGHDTVSWYQQALGQGPQFIFQYYEEEERQRGNFPDRFSGHQFPNYSSELNVNALLLGDSALYLCASSFERDRVYNEQFFGPGTRLTVL.

This clonotype was detected ten times or more. The genes are TRBV7-9 and TRBJ1-4; unclear D gene. Germline CDR1 SEHNR, CDR2 FQNEAQ (reference sequence). CDR3 length: 12 amino acids. V lost 2 bases and J 6 bases, leaving 4 bases between the germline ends. CDR3 protein: CASSLFDEKLFF. The CDR3 nucleotides read TGTGCCAGCAGCTTATTCGATGAAAAACTGTTTTTT.

This clonotype was observed a few times. V usage is TRBV28 and J usage is TRBJ1-2; TRBD1 matches 10 bases. Germline trimming cut 4 bases from V and 3 bases from J; bases unmatched to any gene: 11. CDR3 length: 17 residues. CDR1 and CDR2 (germline): MDHEN, SYDVKM. As DNA, the CDR3 is TGTGCCAGCAGTTCGGGAATGACGACAGGGGGCGACTATGGCTACACCTTC. Translation gives CASSSGMTTGGDYGYTF.

This sequence joins TRBV7-2 and TRBJ1-5; 12 bases agree with TRBD1. Germline lookup yields CDR1 SGHTA and CDR2 FQGNSA. The CDR3 covers 18 residues. V lost 1 base, J lost 6 bases, and 10 bases stayed unmatched. The CDR3 region is CASSLVGGQGAASQPQHF. DNA for the CDR3: TGTGCCAGCAGCTTAGTCGGGGGACAGGGGGCGGCCAGTCAGCCCCAGCATTTT.

The sample holds a few counts of this clonotype. The rearrangement links TRBV27 to TRBJ1-1, with 8 positions matching TRBD1. J gave up 6 bases and V 4 bases, and 10 bases lay outside the gene matches. The CDR3 sequence is 15 residues long. Germline CDR1 reads MNHEY; CDR2 reads SMNVEV (reference sequence). The CDR3 region is CASSSLGQGGPEAFF. DNA for the CDR3: TGTGCCAGCAGTTCCCTCGGACAGGGAGGACCTGAAGCTTTCTTT.

This clonotype occurred a few times. This chain's CDR3 is CASRRERFSNQPQHF. CDR3 nucleotides: TGTGCCAGCAGGAGGGAGAGATTTAGCAATCAGCCCCAGCATTTT. V is TRBV6-2 or TRBV6-3 and J is TRBJ1-5; D unclear. Germline lookup yields CDR1 MNHEY and CDR2 SVGEGT. The CDR3 has 15 amino acids. Trimming removed 6 bases from V and 0 bases from J, with 12 bases in between.

This clonotype was found many times. V and J are TRBV6-1 and TRBJ2-7; 8 bases match TRBD2. From germline, CDR1 is MNHNS and CDR2 SASEGT. The V gene end was trimmed by 8 bases and the J gene end by 4 bases; junction bases not matched to a gene: 16. The CDR3 covers 16 residues. In DNA form, the CDR3 reads TGTGCCAGCGGGCCATTTTTCGGGGGGGCGGCTTACGAGCAGTACTTC. Its translation: CASGPFFGGAAYEQYF.

This clonotype was found once. Given a much more abundant clone one base away, this may be a read error. The chain recombines TRBV12-3 or TRBV12-4 with TRBJ1-5; tentative D call: TRBD1 (5 bases). CDR3 length: 15 amino acids. V was trimmed by 5 bases and J by 2 bases, leaving 13 bases between them. The CDR3 is CASSPRGGGNQPQHF. CDR3 in DNA: TGTGCCAGCAGTCCCCGTGGGGGAGGCAATCAGCCCCAGCATTTT.

The chain is built from TRBV19 and TRBJ2-7; tentatively, D is TRBD2 (6 bases). CDR1 is LNHDA and CDR2 is SQIVND in the germline V gene (reference sequence). Deletions cut 5 bases from V and 6 bases from J, with 14 bases between. CDR3 size: 13 residues. This chain's CDR3 is CASSSQAGSEQYF. The CDR3 bases are TGTGCCAGTAGTTCCCAGGCCGGGAGCGAGCAGTACTTC.

Only a few counts were recorded for this clonotype. The chain recombines TRBV3-1 with TRBJ2-7; D gene uncertain. Trimming pared 2 bases from V and 6 bases from J, leaving 14 bases between. The CDR3 extends over 14 amino acids. Germline V gene data show CDR1 as LGHDT and CDR2 as YNNKEL (reference sequence). The CDR3 DNA reads as TGTGCCAGCAGCCAAATGGGCAAAAGGCGCGAGCAGTACTTC. Translated: CASSQMGKRREQYF.

This clonotype was recorded at least ten times. The chain carries TRBV11-2 and TRBJ2-1, with D perhaps TRBD2 (5 bases). The length of the CDR3 is 16 residues. The V gene lost 2 bases and the J gene lost 5 bases, with 16 bases spanning the gap. Germline CDR1 reads SGHAT; CDR2 reads FQNNGV. The CDR3 loop reads CASSLTLGSSHNEQFF. The CDR3 bases are TGTGCCAGCAGCTTAACCCTGGGGAGTTCGCACAATGAGCAGTTCTTC.

The rearrangement links TRBV2 to TRBJ1-5; the D is unclear. The germline CDR1 and CDR2 sequences are SNHLY and FYNNEI. Between the trimmed V and J ends, which lost 6 bases and 0 bases, there was a span of 12 bases. The CDR3 has 15 residues. CDR3 nucleotides: TGTGCCAGCAGCTCCCTTCAGGTTAGCAATCAGCCCCAGCATTTT. Its protein product is CASSSLQVSNQPQHF.

The V call is TRBV7-3, the J call TRBJ2-2; TRBD1 agrees at 8 bases. Germline V gives CDR1 SGHTA, CDR2 FQGTGA. The trim removed 1 base at V and 6 bases at J, leaving 4 bases unmatched. This CDR3 spans 15 amino acids. The chain's CDR3 is CASSLKQGGAGELFF. The CDR3 DNA sequence: TGTGCCAGCAGCTTAAAACAGGGGGGCGCCGGGGAGCTGTTTTTT.

This clonotype was detected many times. The rearrangement links TRBV11-1 to TRBJ2-7, with 9 bases matching TRBD1. V lost 4 bases, J lost 7 bases, and 8 bases stayed unmatched. This CDR3 region has 14 residues. CDR1 SGHAT and CDR2 FQDESV come from the germline V gene (reference sequence). The CDR3 sequence is CASSSGQGLSEQYF. CDR3 nucleotides: TGTGCCAGCAGCTCTGGACAGGGGTTAAGTGAGCAGTACTTC.

The CDR3 is CASSLIAGGKKLFF. As DNA, the CDR3 is TGTGCCAGCAGCTTAATTGCCGGGGGGAAAAAACTGTTTTTT. The V gene is TRBV7-8, the J gene TRBJ1-4; possible D gene TRBD1, 5 bases. Germline CDR1 reads SGHVS; CDR2 reads FQNEAQ. Trimming took off 2 bases at V and 9 bases at J, with 13 bases between the two ends. The CDR3 consists of 14 residues.

This clonotype has ten or more counts. The chain combines TRBV7-9 with TRBJ2-3, with D possibly matching TRBD2 (7 bases). CDR3 length: 15 amino acids. CDR1 SEHNR and CDR2 FQNEAQ come from the germline V gene (reference sequence). V lost 2 bases and J lost 4, with 13 bases in between. The CDR3 DNA sequence: TGTGCCAGCAGCTTAACCGCGGGGGCGGCAGATACGCAGTATTTT. This translates into CASSLTAGAADTQYF.

This clonotype was observed at least ten times. The rearrangement uses TRBV28 and TRBJ1-4; 7 bases match TRBD1. The CDR3 has 17 amino acids. Per germline, CDR1 MDHEN and CDR2 SYDVKM. Trimming cost V 4 bases and J 0 bases; bases outside gene matches: 8. The CDR3 region is CASSYYQGGTTNEKLFF. As DNA, the CDR3 is TGTGCCAGCAGTTACTACCAAGGGGGCACAACTAATGAAAAACTGTTTTTT.

V usage is TRBV19 and J usage is TRBJ2-4, with D perhaps assigned TRBD1 or TRBD2 (7 bases each). From germline, CDR1 is LNHDA and CDR2 SQIVND (reference sequence). The CDR3 is made up of 16 amino acids. The ends were cut back, 6 bases at V and 3 bases at J, with 18 bases in the middle. The CDR3 reads CASRPQGEGDKNIQYF. CDR3 DNA sequence: TGTGCCAGTAGGCCTCAGGGGGAGGGCGACAAAAACATTCAGTACTTC. Full variable domain (outside the CDR3, taken from reference TRBV19 and TRBJ2-4): DGGITQSPKYLFRKEGQNVTLSCEQNLNHDAMYWYRQDPGQGLRLIYYSQIVNDFQKGDIAEGYSVSREKKESFPLTVTSAQKNPTAFYLCASRPQGEGDKNIQYFGAGTRLSVL.

This chain connects TRBV28 to TRBJ1-1, with a possible D match to TRBD1 (5 bases). CDR1 is MDHEN, CDR2 SYDVKM, per germline. With 6 bases removed from V and 3 bases from J, the gap between germline ends came to 20 bases. The CDR3 has 16 amino acids. CDR3 loop: CASSQRGPMGDTEAFF. The CDR3 nucleotides read TGTGCCAGCAGCCAGAGGGGCCCTATGGGAGACACTGAAGCTTTCTTT.

This clonotype was observed many times. The chain recombines TRBV3-1 with TRBJ2-1, with D maybe TRBD2 (6 bases). V was shortened by 0 bases and J by 2 bases, with 17 bases between the two germline ends. Germline loops: CDR1 LGHDT, CDR2 YNNKEL (reference sequence). The CDR3 extends over 18 amino acids. The DNA for the CDR3 is TGTGCCAGCAGCCAAGAGGTGAGGCGGGGATGGACCTACAATGAGCAGTTCTTC. It codes for CASSQEVRRGWTYNEQFF.

This clonotype was seen ten or more times. The chain recombines TRBV11-2 with TRBJ1-1; D is perhaps TRBD1 (5 bases). CDR1 SGHAT and CDR2 FQNNGV come from the germline V gene. V lost 6 bases, J lost 5 bases, and 7 bases lay in between. The CDR3 runs 11 residues. The DNA for the CDR3 is TGTGCCAGCAGTGGGGGGACTGAAGCTTTCTTT. Translated: CASSGGTEAFF.